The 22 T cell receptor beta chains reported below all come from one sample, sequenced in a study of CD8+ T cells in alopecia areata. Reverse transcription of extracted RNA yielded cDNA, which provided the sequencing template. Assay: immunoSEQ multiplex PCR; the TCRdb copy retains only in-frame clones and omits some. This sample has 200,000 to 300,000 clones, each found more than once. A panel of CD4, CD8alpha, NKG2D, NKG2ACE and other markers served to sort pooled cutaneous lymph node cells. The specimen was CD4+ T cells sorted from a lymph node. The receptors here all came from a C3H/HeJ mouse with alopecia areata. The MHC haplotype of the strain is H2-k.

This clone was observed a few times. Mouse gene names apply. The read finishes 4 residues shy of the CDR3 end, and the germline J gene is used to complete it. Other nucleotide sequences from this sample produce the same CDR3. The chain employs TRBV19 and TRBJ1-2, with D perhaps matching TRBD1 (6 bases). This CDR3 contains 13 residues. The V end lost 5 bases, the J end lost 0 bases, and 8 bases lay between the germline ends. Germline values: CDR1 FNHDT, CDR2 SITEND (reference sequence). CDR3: CASSRTANSDYTF. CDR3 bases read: TGTGCCAGCAGCAGGACAGCAAACTCC. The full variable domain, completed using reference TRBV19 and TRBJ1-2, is GGIITQTPKFLIGQEGQKLTLKCQQNFNHDTMYWYRQDSGKGLRLIYYSITENDLQKGDLSEGYDASREKKSSFSLTVTSAQKNEMAVFLCASSRTANSDYTFGSGTRLLVI.

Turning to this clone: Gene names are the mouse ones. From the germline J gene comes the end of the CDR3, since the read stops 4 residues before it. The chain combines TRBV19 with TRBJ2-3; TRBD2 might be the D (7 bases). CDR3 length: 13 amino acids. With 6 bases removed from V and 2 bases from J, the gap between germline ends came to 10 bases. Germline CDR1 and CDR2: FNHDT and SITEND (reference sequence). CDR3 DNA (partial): TGTGCCAGCATAGGGGGGCCTGCAGAA. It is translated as CASIGGPAE. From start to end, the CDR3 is CASIGGPAETLYF.

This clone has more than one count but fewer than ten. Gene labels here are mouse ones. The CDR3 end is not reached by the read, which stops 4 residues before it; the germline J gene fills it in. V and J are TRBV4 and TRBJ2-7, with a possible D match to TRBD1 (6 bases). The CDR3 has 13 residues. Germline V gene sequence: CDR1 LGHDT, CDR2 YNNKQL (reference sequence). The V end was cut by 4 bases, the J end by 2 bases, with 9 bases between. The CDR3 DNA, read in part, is TGTGCCAGCAGCTCCACAGGGCCCTAT. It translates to CASSSTGPY. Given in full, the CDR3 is CASSSTGPYEQYF.

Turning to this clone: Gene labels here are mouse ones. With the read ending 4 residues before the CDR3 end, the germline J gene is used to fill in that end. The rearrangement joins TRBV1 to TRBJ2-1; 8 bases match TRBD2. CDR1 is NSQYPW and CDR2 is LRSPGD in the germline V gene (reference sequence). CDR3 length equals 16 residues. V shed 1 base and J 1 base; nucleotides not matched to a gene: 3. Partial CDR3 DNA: TGCACCTGCAGTGCAGCTGGGGGGTGGAACTATGCT. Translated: CTCSAAGGWNYA. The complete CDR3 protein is CTCSAAGGWNYAEQFF.

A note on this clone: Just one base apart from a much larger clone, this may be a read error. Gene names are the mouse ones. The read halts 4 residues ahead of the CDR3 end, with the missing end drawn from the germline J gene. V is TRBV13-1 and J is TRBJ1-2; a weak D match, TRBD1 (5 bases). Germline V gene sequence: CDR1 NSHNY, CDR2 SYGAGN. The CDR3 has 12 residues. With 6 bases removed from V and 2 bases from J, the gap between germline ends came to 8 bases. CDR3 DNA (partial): TGTGCCAGCAATCCAGGGAACTCC. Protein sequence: CASNPGNS. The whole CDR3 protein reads CASNPGNSDYTF.

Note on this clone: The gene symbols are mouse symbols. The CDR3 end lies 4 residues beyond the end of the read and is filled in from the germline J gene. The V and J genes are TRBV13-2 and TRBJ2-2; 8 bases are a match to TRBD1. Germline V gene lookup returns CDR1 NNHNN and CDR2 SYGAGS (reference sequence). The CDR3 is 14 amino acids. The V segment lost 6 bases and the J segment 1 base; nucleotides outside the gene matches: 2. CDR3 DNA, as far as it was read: TGTGCCAGCGTCACAGGGGGAAACACCGGG. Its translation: CASVTGGNTG. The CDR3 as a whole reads CASVTGGNTGQLYF.

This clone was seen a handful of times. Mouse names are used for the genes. CDR3 sequence: CASSQQGGQNTLYF. CDR3 DNA, as far as it was read: TGTGCCAGCAGTCAACAGGGAGGTCAAAAC. V and J are TRBV19 and TRBJ2-4; TRBD1 is a possible D gene (6 bases). The read terminates 4 residues before the CDR3 end, so the remaining end is supplied by the germline J gene. The CDR3 covers 14 residues. Germline V gene lookup returns CDR1 FNHDT and CDR2 SITEND (reference sequence). The V gene lost 4 bases and the J gene lost 1 base, with 10 bases spanning the gap.

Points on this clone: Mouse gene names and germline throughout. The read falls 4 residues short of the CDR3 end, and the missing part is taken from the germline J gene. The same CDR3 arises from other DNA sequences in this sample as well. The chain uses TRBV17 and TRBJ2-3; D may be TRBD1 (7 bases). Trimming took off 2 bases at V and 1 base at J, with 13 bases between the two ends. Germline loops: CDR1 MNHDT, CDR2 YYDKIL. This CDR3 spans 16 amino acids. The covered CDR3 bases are TGTGCTAGCAGTAGATTGCAGGGGGGAGGTGCAGAA. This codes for CASSRLQGGGAE. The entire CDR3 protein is CASSRLQGGGAETLYF.

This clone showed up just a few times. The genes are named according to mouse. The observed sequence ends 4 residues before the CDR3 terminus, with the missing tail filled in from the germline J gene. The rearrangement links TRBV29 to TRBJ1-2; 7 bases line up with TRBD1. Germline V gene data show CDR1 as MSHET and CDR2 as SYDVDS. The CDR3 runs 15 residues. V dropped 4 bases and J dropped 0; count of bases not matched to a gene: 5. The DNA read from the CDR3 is TGTGCTAGCAGTTCCAGGGGACAGACAAACTCC. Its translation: CASSSRGQTNS. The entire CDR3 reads CASSSRGQTNSDYTF.

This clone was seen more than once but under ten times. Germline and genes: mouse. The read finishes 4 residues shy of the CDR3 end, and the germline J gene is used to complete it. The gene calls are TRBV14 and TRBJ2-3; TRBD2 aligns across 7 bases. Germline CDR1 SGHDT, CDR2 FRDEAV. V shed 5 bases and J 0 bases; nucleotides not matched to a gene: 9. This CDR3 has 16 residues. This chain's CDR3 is CASSLPRGGSAETLYF. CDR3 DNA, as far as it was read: TGTGCCAGCAGCCTACCACGGGGGGGTAGTGCAGAA.

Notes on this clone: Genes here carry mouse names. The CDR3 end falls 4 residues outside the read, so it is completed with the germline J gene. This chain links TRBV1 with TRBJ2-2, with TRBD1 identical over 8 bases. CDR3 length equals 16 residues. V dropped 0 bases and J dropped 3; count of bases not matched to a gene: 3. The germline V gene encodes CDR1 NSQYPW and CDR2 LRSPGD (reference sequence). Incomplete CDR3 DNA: TGCACCTGCAGTGCAGATCAGACAGGGGACACCGGG. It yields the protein CTCSADQTGDTG. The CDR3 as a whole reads CTCSADQTGDTGQLYF.

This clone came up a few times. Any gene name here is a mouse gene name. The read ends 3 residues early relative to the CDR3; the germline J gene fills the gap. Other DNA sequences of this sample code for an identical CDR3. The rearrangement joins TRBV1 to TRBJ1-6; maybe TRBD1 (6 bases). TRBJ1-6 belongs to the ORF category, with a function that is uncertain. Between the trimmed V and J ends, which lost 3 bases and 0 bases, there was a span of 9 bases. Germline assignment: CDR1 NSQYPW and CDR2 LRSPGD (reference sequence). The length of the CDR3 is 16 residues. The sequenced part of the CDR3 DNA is TGCACCTGCAGTGCCACAGGGTCTTCCTATAATTCGCCC. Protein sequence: CTCSATGSSYNSP. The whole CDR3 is CTCSATGSSYNSPLYF.

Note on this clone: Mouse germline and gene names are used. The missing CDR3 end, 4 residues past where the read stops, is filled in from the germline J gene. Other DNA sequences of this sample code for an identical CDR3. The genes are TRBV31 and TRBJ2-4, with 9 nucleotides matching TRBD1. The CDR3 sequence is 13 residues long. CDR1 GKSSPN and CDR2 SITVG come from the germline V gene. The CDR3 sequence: CAWSPGTGNTLYF. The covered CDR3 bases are TGTGCCTGGAGTCCCGGGACAGGGAAC.

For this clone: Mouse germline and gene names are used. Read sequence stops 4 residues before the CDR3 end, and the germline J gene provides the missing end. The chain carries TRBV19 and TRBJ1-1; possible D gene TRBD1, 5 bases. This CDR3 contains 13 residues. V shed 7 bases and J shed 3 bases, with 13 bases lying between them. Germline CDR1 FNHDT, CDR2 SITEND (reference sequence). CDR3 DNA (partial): TGTGCCAGCGGTCCTGGGGGAGACACA. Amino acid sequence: CASGPGGDT. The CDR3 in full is CASGPGGDTEVFF.

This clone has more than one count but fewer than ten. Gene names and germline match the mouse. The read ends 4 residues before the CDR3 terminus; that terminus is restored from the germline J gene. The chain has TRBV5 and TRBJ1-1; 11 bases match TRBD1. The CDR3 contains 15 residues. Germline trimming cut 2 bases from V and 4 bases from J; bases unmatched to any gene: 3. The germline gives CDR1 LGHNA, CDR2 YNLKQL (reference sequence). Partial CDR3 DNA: TGTGCCAGCAGCCAACGGGGACAGGGGGGCACA. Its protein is CASSQRGQGGT. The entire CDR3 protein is CASSQRGQGGTEVFF.

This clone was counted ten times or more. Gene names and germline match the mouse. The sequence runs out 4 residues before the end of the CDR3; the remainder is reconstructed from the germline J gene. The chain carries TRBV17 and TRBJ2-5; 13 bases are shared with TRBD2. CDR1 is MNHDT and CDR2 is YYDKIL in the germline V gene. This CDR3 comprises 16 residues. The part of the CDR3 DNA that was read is TGTGCTAGCAGTACCGGGACTGGGGGGGGAAAAGAC. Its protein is CASSTGTGGGKD. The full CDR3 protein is CASSTGTGGGKDTQYF. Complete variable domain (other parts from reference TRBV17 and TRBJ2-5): DTTVKQNPRYKLARVGKPVNLICSQTMNHDTMYWYQKKPNQAPKLLLFYYDKILNREADTFEKFQSSRPNNSFCSLYIGSAGLEYSAMYLCASSTGTGGGKDTQYFGPGTRLLVL.

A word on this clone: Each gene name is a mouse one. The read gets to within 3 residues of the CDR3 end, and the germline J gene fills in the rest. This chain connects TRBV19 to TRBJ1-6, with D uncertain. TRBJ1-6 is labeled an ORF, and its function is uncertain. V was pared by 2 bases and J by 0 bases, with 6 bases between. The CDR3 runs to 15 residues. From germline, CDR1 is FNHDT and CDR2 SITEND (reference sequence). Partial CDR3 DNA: TGTGCCAGCAGTATGACATCTTCCTATAATTCGCCC. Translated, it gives CASSMTSSYNSP. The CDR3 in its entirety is CASSMTSSYNSPLYF.

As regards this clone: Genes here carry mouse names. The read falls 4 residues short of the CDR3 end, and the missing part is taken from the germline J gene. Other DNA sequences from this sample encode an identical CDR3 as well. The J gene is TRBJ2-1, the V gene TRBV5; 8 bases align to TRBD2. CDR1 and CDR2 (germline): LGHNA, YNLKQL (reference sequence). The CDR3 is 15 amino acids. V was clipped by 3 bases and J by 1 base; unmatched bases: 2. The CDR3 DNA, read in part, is TGTGCCAGCAGCCAGAGACTGGGGAACTATGCT. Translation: CASSQRLGNYA. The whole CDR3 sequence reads CASSQRLGNYAEQFF.

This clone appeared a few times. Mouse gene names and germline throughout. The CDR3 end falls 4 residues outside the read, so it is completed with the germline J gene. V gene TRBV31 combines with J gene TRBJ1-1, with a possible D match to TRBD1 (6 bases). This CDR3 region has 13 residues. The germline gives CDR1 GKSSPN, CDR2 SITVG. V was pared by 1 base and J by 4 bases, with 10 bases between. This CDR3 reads CAWSPGGRTEVFF. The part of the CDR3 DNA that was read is TGTGCCTGGAGTCCCGGGGGGCGCACA.

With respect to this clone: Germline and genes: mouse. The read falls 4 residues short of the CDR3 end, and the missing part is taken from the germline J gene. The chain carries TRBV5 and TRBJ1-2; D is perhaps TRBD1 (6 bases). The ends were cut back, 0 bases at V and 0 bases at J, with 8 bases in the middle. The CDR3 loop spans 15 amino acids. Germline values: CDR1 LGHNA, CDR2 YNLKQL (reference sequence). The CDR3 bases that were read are TGTGCCAGCAGCCAAGATCACAGGGCAAACTCC. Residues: CASSQDHRANS. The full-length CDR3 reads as CASSQDHRANSDYTF.

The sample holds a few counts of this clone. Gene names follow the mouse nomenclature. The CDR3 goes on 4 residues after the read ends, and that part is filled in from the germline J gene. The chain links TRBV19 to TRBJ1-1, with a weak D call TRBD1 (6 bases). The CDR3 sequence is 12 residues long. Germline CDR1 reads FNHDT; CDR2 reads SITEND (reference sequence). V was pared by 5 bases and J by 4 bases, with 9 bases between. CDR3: CASRTGGTEVFF. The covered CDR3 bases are TGTGCCAGCAGGACAGGCGGCACA.

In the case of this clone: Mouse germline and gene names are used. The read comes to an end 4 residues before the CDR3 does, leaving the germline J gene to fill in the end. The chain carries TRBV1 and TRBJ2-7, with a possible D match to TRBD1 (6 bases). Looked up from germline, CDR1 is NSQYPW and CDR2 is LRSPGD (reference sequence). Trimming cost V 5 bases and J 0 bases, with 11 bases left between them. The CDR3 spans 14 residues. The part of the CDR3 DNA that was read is TGCACCTGCAGTCCCGGGACAAACTCCTAT. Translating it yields CTCSPGTNSY. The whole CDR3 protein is CTCSPGTNSYEQYF.